The source of this TCR beta chain is a study of OX40 agonist ivuxolimab in advanced cancers. The study in broad terms: Ivuxolimab was an agonistic, fully human IgG2 monoclonal antibody directed against OX40 (CD134), a costimulatory receptor. Intravenous ivuxolimab was administered to patients every 2 weeks at six dose levels: 0.01, 0.1, 0.3, 1.5, 3 and 10 mg/kg. Of the approximately 50 dose-escalation patients, hepatocellular carcinoma was present in roughly 19, melanoma in approximately 15, renal cell carcinoma in 9 and head and neck cancer in 9. In the dose-escalation cohort, around 80% of patients were male, and the mean age was roughly 56 years with a range of about 20 to 80. Patients were allowed to have had prior anti-PD-1, anti-PD-L1 or anti-CTLA-4 therapy, and 40% of the dose-escalation patients had been treated with checkpoint inhibitors. Partial responses were achieved by three dose-escalation patients, of whom one had hepatocellular carcinoma and two had cutaneous melanoma. Peripheral TCRbeta sequencing aimed to test whether ivuxolimab altered TCR sequence diversity and caused clonal T-cell expansion. The paper covers the monotherapy dose-escalation part of the phase I ivuxolimab trial, which included N of about 56 patients.

This clone was recorded a few times. The antigen it recognizes is unknown. No much larger clonotype is one base removed from it; base qualities were not supplied. The research as a whole found: Antigen specificity was not determined for the clonally expanded peripheral T cells. At doses of 0.1 to 3.0 mg/kg, clonal expansion of both CD4+ and CD8+ blood T cells was observed from baseline to week 6. In the 0.1-3.0 mg/kg groups, partial responders were among the patients with the lowest normalized peripheral clonal expansion, particularly in CD8+ T cells. After ivuxolimab, more expanded clones were found on average in CD8+ T cells than in CD4+ T cells. Low levels of normalized T-cell clonal expansion were also seen in some nonresponding patients.

CDR1 is given as SGDLS and CDR2 as YYNGEE, both from the germline V gene. Reading from cysteine to phenylalanine, the CDR3 counts 17 amino acids. The entry retains the CDR3 DNA only, 51 bases that are in frame from base 1. The trim is 3 bases for V and 2 bases for J, with a gap of 19 bases between the germline ends. Patients with autoimmune disease history or receiving systemic immunosuppression were excluded from the trial. Peripheral blood for TCR sequencing was collected from all dose cohorts at baseline, on cycle 4 day 1, and on cycle 7 day 1. The samples were drawn from a first-in-human, open-label, multicenter phase I dose-escalation trial of ivuxolimab. Adults with locally advanced or metastatic melanoma, renal cell, hepatocellular, or head and neck squamous cell carcinoma were enrolled in the trial. Before TCR sequencing, CD4+ and CD8+ T cells were separately sorted from peripheral blood.

To sequence the TCRbeta CDR3 region, genomic DNA was isolated from the sorted cells. The immunoSEQ Assay was used to sequence the TCRbeta CDR3 regions. In TCRdb, the immuneACCESS table is reduced to in-frame sequences with V and J assigned. These tables do not hold every clone; where another copy was compared, an unresolved V gene accounts for under half, and the others remain unexplained. A total of about 80,000 clones appear in this sample, approximately 85% of them only once. The ten largest clonotypes hold roughly 25% of the sample. This TCR was sampled from an adult with an advanced solid tumor such as melanoma, head and neck, liver or kidney cancer. The sequence links TRBV9 to TRBJ2-3; the D gene is possibly TRBD1 or TRBD2, each agreeing over 6 bases. The sample consisted of CD4+ or CD8+ T cells sorted from blood, taken in a trial of the OX40 agonist ivuxolimab. The CDR3 protein: CASSAKGTGAVTDTQYF. The DNA is as follows: TGTGCCAGCAGCGCCAAAGGAACGGGGGCCGTCACAGATACGCAGTATTTT.